This is a list of T cell receptor beta chains from one sample in a study of early T cells in non-severe SARS-CoV-2 infection. In TCRdb, the 5' RACE reads were re-called with MiXCR into one record per CDR3 protein. Of tens of thousands of distinct CDR3 sequences in the sample, around 6% were seen once. The sample consisted of whole blood. The receptor set was obtained from an adult who was a healthcare worker with PCR-confirmed SARS-CoV-2 infection or an uninfected control (not recorded which). The CDR3 runs from the conserved cysteine through the conserved F or W. D genes are given only for firm matches. Where a row states a size, it is once, few, many or the class of an expanded clone; other rows omit it.

>NA|TRBJ2-3|many|TRBV18
TGTGCCAGCTCACCTTCCGGCACAGATACGCAGTATTTT
CASSPSGTDTQYF
>TRBD2|TRBJ2-7|many|TRBV10-2
TGCGCCAGCAGAAAAGGACTAGCGGGCACCTCCTACGAGCAGTACTTC
CASRKGLAGTSYEQYF
>TRBD1|TRBJ2-7|few|TRBV6-1
TGTGCCAGCAATACCCCGGGACAGGGTCTGAACGAGCAGTACTTC
CASNTPGQGLNEQYF
>NA|TRBJ2-1|many|TRBV6-5
TGTGCCAGCAGTTACTGGGGGAAGCGGACCTCCTACAATGAGCAGTTCTTC
CASSYWGKRTSYNEQFF
>NA|TRBJ2-1|few|TRBV5-1
TGCGCCAGCAGCTCCAACACGGGACACCGAGACAATGAGCAGTTCTTC
CASSSNTGHRDNEQFF
>NA|TRBJ1-2|NA|TRBV28
TGTGCCAGCAGAACTGCTGACAAAACCTATGGCTACACCTTC
CASRTADKTYGYTF
>NA|TRBJ1-1|few|TRBV30
TGTGCCTGGAGAACGGGACATTGGAACACTGAAGCTTTCTTT
CAWRTGHWNTEAFF
>NA|TRBJ1-6|many|TRBV21-1
TGTGCCAGCAGCAAAGAGTCACCCCTCCACTTT
CASSKESPLHF
>TRBD2|TRBJ2-7|few|TRBV7-2
TGTGCCAGCAGCTTAGCCCGGACTAGCGGGAGGCCGCCCTACGAGCAGTACTTC
CASSLARTSGRPPYEQYF
>NA|TRBJ2-5|many|TRBV29-1
TGCAGCGTTGACAAGGGGGAGACCCAGTACTTC
CSVDKGETQYF
>NA|TRBJ2-5|many|TRBV4-3
TGCGCCAGCAGCGCGGGGTACCAAGAGACCCAGTACTTC
CASSAGYQETQYF